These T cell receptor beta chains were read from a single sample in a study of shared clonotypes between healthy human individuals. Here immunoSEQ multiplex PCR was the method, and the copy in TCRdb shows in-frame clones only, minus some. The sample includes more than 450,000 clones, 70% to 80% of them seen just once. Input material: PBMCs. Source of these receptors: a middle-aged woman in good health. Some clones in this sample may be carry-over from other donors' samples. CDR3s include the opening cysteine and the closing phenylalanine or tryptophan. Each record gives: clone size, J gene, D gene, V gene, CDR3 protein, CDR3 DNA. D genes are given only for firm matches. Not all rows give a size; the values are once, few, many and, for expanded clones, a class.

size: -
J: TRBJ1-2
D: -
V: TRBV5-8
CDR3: CASSFLGANYGYTF
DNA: TGTGCCAGCAGCTTCCTTGGTGCTAACTATGGCTACACCTTC

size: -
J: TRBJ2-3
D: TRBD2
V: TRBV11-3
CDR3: CASSSGGSWATQYF
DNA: TGTGCCAGCTCCTCCGGGGGGTCCTGGGCTACGCAGTATTTT

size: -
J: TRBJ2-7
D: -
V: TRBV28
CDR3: CASSLFSPQEQYF
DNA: TGTGCCAGCAGTTTATTCTCCCCGCAGGAGCAGTACTTC

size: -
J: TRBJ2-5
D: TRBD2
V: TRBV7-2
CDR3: CASAPGGYQETQYF
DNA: TGTGCCAGCGCCCCGGGGGGGTACCAAGAGACCCAGTACTTC

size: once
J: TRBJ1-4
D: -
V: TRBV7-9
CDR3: CASSSGISEKLFF
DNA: TGTGCCAGCAGCTCTGGGATTAGTGAAAAACTGTTTTTT

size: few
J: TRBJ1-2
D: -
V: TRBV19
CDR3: CASRFIQQGDYGYTF
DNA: TGTGCCAGTCGATTTATCCAACAGGGTGACTATGGCTACACCTTC

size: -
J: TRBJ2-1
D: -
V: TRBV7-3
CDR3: CASSSNPYNEQFF
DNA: TGTGCCAGCAGCTCTAACCCTTACAATGAGCAGTTCTTC

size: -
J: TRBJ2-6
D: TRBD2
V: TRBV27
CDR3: CASSLGTRISGANVLTF
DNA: TGTGCCAGCAGTCTCGGGACTAGAATCTCTGGGGCCAACGTCCTGACTTTC

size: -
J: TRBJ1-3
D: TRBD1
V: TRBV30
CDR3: CAWPRGTDGNTIYF
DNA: TGTGCCTGGCCCAGAGGGACAGACGGAAACACCATATATTTT

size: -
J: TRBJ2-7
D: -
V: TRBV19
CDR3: CASSIGTGSYEQYF
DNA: TGTGCCAGTAGTATAGGTACAGGTAGCTACGAGCAGTACTTC

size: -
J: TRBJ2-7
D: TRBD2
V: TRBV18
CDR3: CASSDGGVYEQYF
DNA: TGTGCCAGCTCAGATGGGGGGGTCTACGAGCAGTACTTC

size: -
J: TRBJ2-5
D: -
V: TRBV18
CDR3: CASSPWGETQYF
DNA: TGTGCCAGCTCACCCTGGGGTGAGACCCAGTACTTC

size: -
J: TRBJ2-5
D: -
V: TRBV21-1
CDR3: CASSKPTSGRAGSRETQYF
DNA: TGTGCCAGCAGCAAACCGACTAGCGGGAGGGCGGGATCTCGAGAGACCCAGTACTTC

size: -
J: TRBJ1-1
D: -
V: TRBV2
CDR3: CASSGRTANTEAFF
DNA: TGTGCCAGCAGTGGGCGGACAGCAAACACTGAAGCTTTCTTT

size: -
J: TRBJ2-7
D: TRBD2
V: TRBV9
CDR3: CASSPGLAGSYEQYF
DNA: TGTGCCAGCAGCCCGGGACTAGCGGGATCCTACGAGCAGTACTTC

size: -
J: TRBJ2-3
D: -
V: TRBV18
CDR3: CASSANGGIPTTDTQYF
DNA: TGTGCCAGCTCAGCGAACGGAGGGATCCCTACCACAGATACGCAGTATTTT

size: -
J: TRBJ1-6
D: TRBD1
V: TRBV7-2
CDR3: CASRNRDSSYNSPLHF
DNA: TGTGCCAGCAGAAACCGGGACAGCTCCTATAATTCACCCCTCCACTTT

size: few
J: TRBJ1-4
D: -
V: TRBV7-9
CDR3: CASSFHMGGQTNEKLFF
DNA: TGTGCCAGCAGCTTCCACATGGGGGGGCAGACTAATGAAAAACTGTTTTTT

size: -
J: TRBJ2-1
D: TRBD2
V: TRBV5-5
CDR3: CASSSPGLGRNEQFF
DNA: TGTGCCAGCAGCTCACCGGGACTAGGGAGGAATGAGCAGTTCTTC

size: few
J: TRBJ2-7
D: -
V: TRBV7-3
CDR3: CASSSRDGPYEQYF
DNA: TGTGCCAGCAGCTCCCGCGACGGGCCCTACGAGCAGTACTTC

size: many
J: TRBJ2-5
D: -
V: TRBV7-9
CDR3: CASSFFTYQETQYF
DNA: TGTGCCAGCAGCTTCTTTACCTACCAAGAGACCCAGTACTTC

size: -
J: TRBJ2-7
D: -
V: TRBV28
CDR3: CASSLSAYEQYF
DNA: TGTGCCAGCAGTTTATCGGCCTACGAGCAGTACTTC

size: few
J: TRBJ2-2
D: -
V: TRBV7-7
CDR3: CASSLSGAGELFF
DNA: TGTGCCAGCAGCTTAAGCGGCGCCGGGGAGCTGTTTTTT

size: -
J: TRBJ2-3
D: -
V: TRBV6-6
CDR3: CASSYSMGGDTQYF
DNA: TGTGCCAGCAGTTACTCGATGGGTGGTGATACGCAGTATTTT

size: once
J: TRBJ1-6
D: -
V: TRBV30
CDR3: CAWSVPVGRRNSPLHF
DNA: TGTGCCTGGAGTGTACCGGTTGGACGGCGAAATTCACCCCTCCACTTT

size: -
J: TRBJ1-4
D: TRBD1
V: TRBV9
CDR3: CASSDPHRGNEKLFF
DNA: TGTGCCAGCAGCGACCCCCACAGGGGCAATGAAAAACTGTTTTTT

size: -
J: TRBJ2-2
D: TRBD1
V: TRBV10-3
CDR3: CAISESRTGDTGELFF
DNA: TGTGCCATCAGTGAGTCGAGGACAGGAGACACCGGGGAGCTGTTTTTT

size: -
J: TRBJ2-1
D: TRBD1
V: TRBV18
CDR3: CASSPLGQGGNEQFF
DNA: TGTGCCAGCTCACCACTGGGACAGGGAGGAAATGAGCAGTTCTTC

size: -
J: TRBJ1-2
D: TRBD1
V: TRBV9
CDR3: CASSVEVETGIYF
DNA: TGTGCCAGCAGCGTAGAAGTGGAGACAGGGATCTACTTC

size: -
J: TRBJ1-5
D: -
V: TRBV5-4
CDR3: CASSPAGASNQPQHF
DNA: TGTGCCAGCAGCCCCGCAGGGGCTTCGAATCAGCCCCAGCATTTT

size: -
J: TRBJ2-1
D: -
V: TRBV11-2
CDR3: CASSLGSRLAEQFF
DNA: TGTGCCAGCAGCTTAGGCAGTCGTTTGGCTGAGCAGTTCTTC

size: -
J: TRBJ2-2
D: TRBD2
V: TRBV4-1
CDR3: CASSRSASGANTGELFF
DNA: TGCGCCAGCAGCCGGAGTGCTAGCGGAGCTAACACCGGGGAGCTGTTTTTT

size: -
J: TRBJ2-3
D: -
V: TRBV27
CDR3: CASSPSTRRNVGTDTQYF
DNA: TGTGCCAGCAGTCCATCCACTAGGCGGAACGTGGGCACAGATACGCAGTATTTT

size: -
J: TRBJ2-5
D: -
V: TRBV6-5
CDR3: CASSYLSGAQETQYF
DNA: TGTGCCAGCAGTTACCTATCGGGGGCCCAAGAGACCCAGTACTTC

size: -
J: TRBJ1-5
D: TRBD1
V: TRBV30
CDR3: CAWSGQGDQPQHF
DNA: TGTGCCTGGAGCGGACAGGGGGATCAGCCCCAGCATTTT

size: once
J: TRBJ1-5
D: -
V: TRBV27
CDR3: CASSPPGGDQPQHF
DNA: TGTGCCAGCAGTCCCCCCGGGGGCGATCAGCCCCAGCATTTT

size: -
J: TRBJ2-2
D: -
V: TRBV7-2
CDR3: CASSLNHAAGELFF
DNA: TGTGCCAGCAGCTTAAATCATGCGGCCGGGGAGCTGTTTTTT

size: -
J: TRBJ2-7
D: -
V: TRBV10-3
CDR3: CAISESSAEEQYF
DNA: TGTGCCATCAGTGAGTCTTCCGCAGAGGAGCAGTACTTC

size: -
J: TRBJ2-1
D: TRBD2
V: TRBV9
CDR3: CASSDSSGSYNEQFF
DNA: TGTGCCAGCAGTGACTCCAGCGGGAGCTACAATGAGCAGTTCTTC

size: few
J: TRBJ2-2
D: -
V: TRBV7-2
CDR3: CASSFNRGTGELFF
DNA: TGTGCCAGCAGCTTTAATCGGGGAACCGGGGAGCTGTTTTTT

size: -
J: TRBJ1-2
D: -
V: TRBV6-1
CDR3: CASSVGANYGYTF
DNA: TGTGCCAGCAGTGTGGGGGCGAACTATGGCTACACCTTC

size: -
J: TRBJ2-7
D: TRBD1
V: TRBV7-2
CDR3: CASSLDRGSYEQYF
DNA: TGTGCCAGCAGCTTAGACAGGGGGAGCTACGAGCAGTACTTC

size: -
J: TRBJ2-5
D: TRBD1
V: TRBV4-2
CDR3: CASSPRDRGDQETQYF
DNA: TGTGCCAGCAGCCCACGGGACAGGGGAGACCAAGAGACCCAGTACTTC

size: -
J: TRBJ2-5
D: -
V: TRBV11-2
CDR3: CASSLTLALGQYQETQYF
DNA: TGTGCCAGCAGCTTAACTCTAGCGTTAGGACAATACCAAGAGACCCAGTACTTC

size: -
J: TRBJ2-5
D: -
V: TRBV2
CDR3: CASMGRDRETQYF
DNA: TGTGCCAGCATGGGGCGGGATCGAGAGACCCAGTACTTC

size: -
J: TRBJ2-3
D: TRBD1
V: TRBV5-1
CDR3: CASSIRQGLRTDTQYF
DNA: TGCGCCAGCAGCATAAGACAGGGGCTACGCACAGATACGCAGTATTTT

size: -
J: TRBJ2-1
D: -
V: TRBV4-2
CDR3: CASPSKAGSGQFF
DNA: TGTGCCAGCCCCTCAAAAGCAGGTTCCGGACAGTTCTTC

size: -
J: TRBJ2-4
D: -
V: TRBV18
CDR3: CASSAGPDLGDIQYF
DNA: TGTGCCAGCTCTGCCGGGCCGGACCTGGGGGACATTCAGTACTTC

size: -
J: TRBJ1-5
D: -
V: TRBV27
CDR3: CAGSFGTKNQPQHF
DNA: TGTGCCGGCAGTTTTGGGACAAAGAATCAGCCCCAGCACTTT

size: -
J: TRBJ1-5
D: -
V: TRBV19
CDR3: CASSPTGNGQPQHF
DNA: TGTGCCAGTAGCCCCACAGGGAATGGGCAGCCCCAGCATTTT

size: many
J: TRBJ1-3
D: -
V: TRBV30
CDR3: CAWSADRHSGNTIYF
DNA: TGTGCCTGGAGTGCGGACAGACATTCTGGAAACACCATATATTTT

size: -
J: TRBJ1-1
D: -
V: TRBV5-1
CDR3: CASSPGQTSNTEAFF
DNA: TGCGCCAGCAGCCCAGGACAGACATCAAACACTGAAGCTTTCTTT

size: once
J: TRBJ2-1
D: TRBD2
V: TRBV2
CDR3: CASRLAGVYNEQFF
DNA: TGTGCCAGCAGGCTAGCGGGAGTTTACAATGAGCAGTTCTTC

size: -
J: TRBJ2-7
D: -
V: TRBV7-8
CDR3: CASSPGGVEQYF
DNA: TGTGCCAGCAGCCCAGGCGGGGTCGAGCAGTACTTC

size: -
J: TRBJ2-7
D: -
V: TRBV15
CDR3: CATSRAWASYEQYF
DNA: TGTGCCACCAGCAGAGCGTGGGCCTCCTACGAGCAGTACTTC

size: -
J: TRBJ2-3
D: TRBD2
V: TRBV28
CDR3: CASRGGDTQYF
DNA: TGTGCCAGCCGCGGGGGGGATACGCAGTATTTT

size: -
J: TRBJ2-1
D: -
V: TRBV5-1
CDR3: CASSLGGNEQFF
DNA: TGCGCCAGCAGCCTGGGTGGCAATGAGCAGTTCTTC

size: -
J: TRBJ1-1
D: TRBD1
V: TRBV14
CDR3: CASSQLGQTNTEAFF
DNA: TGTGCCAGCAGCCAACTGGGACAGACGAACACTGAAGCTTTCTTT

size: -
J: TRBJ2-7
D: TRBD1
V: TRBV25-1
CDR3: CASSPLDRDVDEQYF
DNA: TGTGCCAGCAGTCCGCTTGACAGGGACGTCGACGAGCAGTACTTC